This TCR beta chain came from a study of T cell responses to AZD1222 COVID-19 vaccine. Clones were sequenced by immunoSEQ multiplex PCR, and TCRdb holds only the in-frame ones, with some missing. The data contain roughly 60,000 clones, approximately 90% of them singletons. The V gene lost 0 bases and the J gene lost 4 bases, with 15 bases spanning the gap. This CDR3 comprises 16 residues. Germline V lookup: CDR1 MNHEY, CDR2 SVGAGI. The chain combines TRBV6-5 with TRBJ1-1; D unresolved. This TCR derives from an adult in good health. Sequenced material: peripheral blood, taken on day 0 of AZD1222 vaccination. DNA of the CDR3: TGTGCCAGCAGTTACTCTTCGCGCCCACTCATCACTGAAGCTTTCTTT. Its translation: CASSYSSRPLITEAFF.